One and the same sample provided the 21 T cell receptor beta chains below, sequenced in a study of blood T cell repertoires in COVID-19. Method: immunoSEQ multiplex PCR; TCRdb's copy keeps in-frame clones and lacks some. The sample lists 200,000 or so clones; approximately 80% were seen once. Sequenced: peripheral blood. These receptors all come from an elderly woman with acute or convalescent COVID-19.

The V gene is TRBV7-2, the J gene TRBJ1-2, with D unclear. The CDR3 is 13 amino acids. V gave up 3 bases and J gave up 6 bases, with 11 bases separating them. Looked up from germline, CDR1 is SGHTA and CDR2 is FQGNSA. CDR3 residues: CASSFIEANGYTF. CDR3 coding DNA: TGTGCCAGCAGCTTTATTGAAGCGAATGGCTACACCTTC.

The rearrangement links TRBV5-1 to TRBJ2-1; the match to TRBD2 covers 7 bases. This CDR3 region has 18 residues. After removal of 6 bases from V and 7 bases from J, the junction contained 22 bases not matched to a gene. Germline V lookup: CDR1 SGHRS, CDR2 YFSETQ. CDR3 in amino acids: CASNLLPSRAGVYNEQFF. The CDR3 nucleotides read TGCGCCAGCAATCTTCTACCCTCACGCGCGGGAGTATATAATGAGCAGTTCTTC.

The DNA of the CDR3 is TGTGCCACCAGTGGGGGGACTAGCGGGGAGGAGGGCTACGAGCAGTACTTC. Its protein is CATSGGTSGEEGYEQYF. This chain joins TRBV24-1 and TRBJ2-7; 13 bases match TRBD2. With 5 bases clipped from V and 3 bases from J, the junction kept 9 bases outside the gene matches. Germline V gene data show CDR1 as KGHDR and CDR2 as SFDVKD. This CDR3 has 17 residues.

V gene TRBV19 combines with J gene TRBJ2-7, with 10 bases fitting TRBD1. The length of the CDR3 is 18 residues. Germline V lookup: CDR1 LNHDA, CDR2 SQIVND (reference sequence). The V gene end was trimmed by 5 bases and the J gene end by 1 base; junction bases not matched to a gene: 14. The CDR3 nucleotides are TGTGCCAGTAGTCCAACTTGGGTCCGGGACAGGGGTTCCTACGAGCAGTACTTC. Translating gives CASSPTWVRDRGSYEQYF.

V and J are TRBV18 and TRBJ1-5; maybe TRBD1 (6 bases). The CDR3 totals 17 residues. The V and J ends lost 2 bases and 2 bases respectively, with 16 bases between them. Germline V gene lookup returns CDR1 KGHSH and CDR2 LQKENI. CDR3 in DNA: TGTGCCAGCTCACCAAACCTAATCAGGGGTGGCAATCAGCCCCAGCATTTT. This encodes CASSPNLIRGGNQPQHF. The variable domain in full, completed from reference TRBV18 and TRBJ1-5, reads NAGVMQNPRHLVRRRGQEARLRCSPMKGHSHVYWYRQLPEEGLKFMVYLQKENIIDESGMPKERFSAEFPKEGPSILRIQQVVRGDSAAYFCASSPNLIRGGNQPQHFGDGTRLSIL.

The rearrangement uses TRBV24-1 and TRBJ1-2; TRBD1 aligns across 9 bases. Germline V gene data show CDR1 as KGHDR and CDR2 as SFDVKD. Trimming cost V 6 bases and J 7 bases; bases outside gene matches: 8. The CDR3 extends over 14 amino acids. In DNA, the CDR3 is TGTGCCACCAGTTCCGACAGGGGGTTGGGTGGCTACACCTTC. Its protein product is CATSSDRGLGGYTF.

The chain employs TRBV9 and TRBJ1-1; possible D gene TRBD1, 5 bases. Trimming pared 4 bases from V and 2 bases from J, leaving 27 bases between. CDR3 length: 19 amino acids. Germline CDR1 reads SGDLS; CDR2 reads YYNGEE. CDR3 region: CASSSGRGNPPSLNTEAFF. The CDR3 bases are TGTGCCAGCAGCTCGGGGAGGGGAAATCCGCCCTCACTCAACACTGAAGCTTTCTTT.

V is TRBV4-3 and J is TRBJ1-1, with no clear D. V was cut by 0 bases and J by 7 bases, with 9 bases left in between. The CDR3 is 13 residues long. Germline assignment: CDR1 LGHNA and CDR2 YSLEER. DNA for the CDR3: TGCGCCAGCAGCCAAGATCCAGGATTTGAAGCTTTCTTT. Translating gives CASSQDPGFEAFF.

In this sample, this clone turned up once. V and J are TRBV5-1 and TRBJ2-7; TRBD1 matches at 8 bases. CDR1 and CDR2 (germline): SGHRS, YFSETQ. The ends lost 6 bases at V and 4 bases at J; junction bases unmatched: 6. CDR3 length: 13 amino acids. The CDR3 DNA sequence: TGCGCCAGCACCCCAGGGGGCGATTACGAGCAGTACTTC. As protein: CASTPGGDYEQYF. The full variable domain, with the rest looked up from reference TRBV5-1 and TRBJ2-7, is KAGVTQTPRYLIKTRGQQVTLSCSPISGHRSVSWYQQTPGQGLQFLFEYFSETQRNKGNFPGRFSGRQFSNSRSEMNVSTLELGDSALYLCASTPGGDYEQYFGPGTRLTVT.

V gene TRBV9 combines with J gene TRBJ2-1, with a weak D call TRBD1 (7 bases). Deletions cut 7 bases from V and 8 bases from J, with 22 bases between. This CDR3 has 15 amino acids. Germline V gene sequence: CDR1 SGDLS, CDR2 YYNGEE. The chain's CDR3 is CASGGSGTDLHEQFF. CDR3 nucleotides: TGTGCCAGCGGAGGGTCAGGGACAGACCTTCATGAGCAGTTCTTC.

The DNA for the CDR3 is TGTGCTAGTGGTTTGGCGACAGGGGGAGGAAACACCATATATTTT. This encodes CASGLATGGGNTIYF. This chain joins TRBV12-5 and TRBJ1-3, with 9 bases lining up with TRBD1. The CDR3 covers 15 residues. J lost 4 bases, V lost 1 base, and 2 bases had no gene match. CDR1 LGHNT and CDR2 FRNRAP come from the germline V gene.

The rearrangement joins TRBV23-1 to TRBJ2-7; TRBD1 matches 12 bases. TRBV23-1 is given ORF status, its function remaining uncertain. CDR3 length: 16 residues. The junction had 10 bases not matched to a gene; V was cut back by 0 bases and J by 10 bases. The CDR3 sequence is CASSQSIVGTGGFQYF. The CDR3 coding sequence is TGCGCCAGCAGTCAATCGATTGTGGGGACAGGGGGCTTCCAGTACTTC.

The chain couples TRBV19 to TRBJ2-7, with D possibly TRBD1 on 6 matching bases. Germline CDR1 reads LNHDA; CDR2 reads SQIVND (reference sequence). V lost 3 bases, J lost 0 bases, and 12 bases lay in between. The CDR3 consists of 15 residues. In DNA form, the CDR3 reads TGTGCCAGTAGTATCAGCCGGGACAACTCCTACGAGCAGTACTTC. Amino acid sequence: CASSISRDNSYEQYF. Filled out from reference TRBV19 and TRBJ2-7, the complete variable domain reads DGGITQSPKYLFRKEGQNVTLSCEQNLNHDAMYWYRQDPGQGLRLIYYSQIVNDFQKGDIAEGYSVSREKKESFPLTVTSAQKNPTAFYLCASSISRDNSYEQYFGPGTRLTVT.

The chain carries TRBV30 and TRBJ1-2, with TRBD1 matching 9 bases. CDR1 and CDR2 from the germline V gene are GTSNPN and SVGIG (reference sequence). The V gene end was trimmed by 5 bases and the J gene end by 6 bases; junction bases not matched to a gene: 10. This CDR3 contains 14 residues. The CDR3 loop is CAWDRGILFNGYTF. CDR3 nucleotides: TGTGCCTGGGACAGGGGGATTTTATTCAATGGCTACACCTTC.

This clone showed up just once. The genes are TRBV7-9 and TRBJ2-7; 12 bases match TRBD2. Germline V gene sequence: CDR1 SEHNR, CDR2 FQNEAQ (reference sequence). Germline trimming cut 5 bases from V and 4 bases from J; bases unmatched to any gene: 6. The CDR3 sequence is 15 residues long. The CDR3, as DNA: TGTGCCAGCAGCACAACTAGCGGGAGGATTTACGAGCAGTACTTC. Protein sequence: CASSTTSGRIYEQYF.

The V and J genes are TRBV7-2 and TRBJ2-3; maybe TRBD2 (6 bases). Trimming shortened V by 5 bases and J by 1 base, and 16 bases separated the two germline ends. Germline CDR1 SGHTA, CDR2 FQGNSA. The length of the CDR3 is 16 residues. The CDR3 loop reads CASSPGRGMGTDTQYF. The CDR3, as DNA: TGTGCCAGCAGCCCTGGGCGGGGAATGGGCACAGATACGCAGTATTTT.

This chain joins TRBV6-5 and TRBJ2-7; D unclear. Trimming shortened V by 0 bases and J by 1 base, and 4 bases separated the two germline ends. There are 13 residues in the CDR3. The germline V gene has CDR1 MNHEY and CDR2 SVGAGI. Here the CDR3 DNA reads TGTGCCAGCAGTTACTCACTTTCCTACGAGCAGTACTTC. The encoded protein is CASSYSLSYEQYF.

The J gene is TRBJ1-1, the V gene TRBV7-3; a weak D match, TRBD1 (5 bases). The CDR3 spans 14 residues. V was cut by 4 bases and J by 7 bases, with 16 bases left in between. Per germline, CDR1 SGHTA and CDR2 FQGTGA. CDR3 sequence (DNA): TGTGCCAGCAGCTCTCTCCCAGGGTATGGTGAAGCTTTCTTT. Its protein product is CASSSLPGYGEAFF.

The rearrangement links TRBV7-9 to TRBJ1-5; TRBD1 is a possible D gene (5 bases). Looked up from germline, CDR1 is SEHNR and CDR2 is FQNEAQ (reference sequence). V lost 3 bases, J lost 5 bases, and 8 bases lay in between. The CDR3 is 13 residues long. The CDR3 here is CASSFDSDQPQHF. CDR3 nucleotides: TGTGCCAGCAGCTTTGACAGTGATCAGCCCCAGCATTTT.

The J gene is TRBJ1-5, the V gene TRBV7-2; D may be TRBD1 (6 bases). Trimming cost V 2 bases and J 2 bases, with 13 bases left between them. The CDR3 is made up of 16 amino acids. Per the germline V gene, CDR1 is SGHTA and CDR2 is FQGNSA. Written as DNA, the CDR3 is TGTGCCAGCAGCTTATTGTTGGGGGCCCGCAATCAGCCCCAGCATTTT. Translation: CASSLLLGARNQPQHF.

This sequence joins TRBV27 and TRBJ2-5, with D possibly matching TRBD1 (5 bases). The germline V gene encodes CDR1 MNHEY and CDR2 SMNVEV (reference sequence). This CDR3 region has 14 residues. The V end was cut by 7 bases, the J end by 0 bases, with 12 bases between. CDR3 bases: TGTGCCAGCAAAGGTCGACAGCACCAAGAGACCCAGTACTTC. Its protein is CASKGRQHQETQYF.